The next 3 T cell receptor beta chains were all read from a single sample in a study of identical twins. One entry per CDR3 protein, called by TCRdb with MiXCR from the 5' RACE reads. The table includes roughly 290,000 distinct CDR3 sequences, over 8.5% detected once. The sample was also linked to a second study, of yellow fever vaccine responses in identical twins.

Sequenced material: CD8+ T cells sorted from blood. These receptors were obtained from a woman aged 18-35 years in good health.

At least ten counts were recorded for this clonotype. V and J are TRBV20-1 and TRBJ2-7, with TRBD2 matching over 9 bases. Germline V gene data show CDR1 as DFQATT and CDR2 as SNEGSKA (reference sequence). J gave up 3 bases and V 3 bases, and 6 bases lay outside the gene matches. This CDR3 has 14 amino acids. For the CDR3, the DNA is TGCAGTGCTAGTTCTCTAGCGGGACTCTACGAGCAGTACTTC. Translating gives CSASSLAGLYEQYF.

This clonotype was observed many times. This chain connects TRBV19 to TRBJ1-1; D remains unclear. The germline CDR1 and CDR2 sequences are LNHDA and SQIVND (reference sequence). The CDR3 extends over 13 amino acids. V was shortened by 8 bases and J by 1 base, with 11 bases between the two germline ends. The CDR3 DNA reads TGTGCCAGTCTAACAGAATCGAACACTGAAGCTTTCTTT. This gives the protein CASLTESNTEAFF.

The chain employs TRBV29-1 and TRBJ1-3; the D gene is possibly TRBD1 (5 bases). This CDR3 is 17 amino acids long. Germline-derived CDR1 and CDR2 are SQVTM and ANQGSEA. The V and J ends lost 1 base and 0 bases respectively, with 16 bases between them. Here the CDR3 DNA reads TGCAGCGTTGAAGTCTCAGGGATCGTGAGCTCTGGAAACACCATATATTTT. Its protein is CSVEVSGIVSSGNTIYF.